This T cell receptor (beta chain) was captured by sequencing in a study of early T cells in non-severe SARS-CoV-2 infection. TCRdb re-called the 5' RACE reads through MiXCR, storing one row per CDR3 protein. The sample consists of about 60,000 distinct CDR3 sequences, more than 9% of them appearing once. This clonotype was observed many times. The CDR3 sequence is 14 residues long. V was pared by 5 bases and J by 7 bases, with 14 bases between. Germline assignment: CDR1 SGHTA and CDR2 FQGNSA. This receptor was obtained from an adult who was a healthcare worker with PCR-confirmed SARS-CoV-2 infection or an uninfected control (not recorded which). Sequencing input: whole blood. The rearrangement links TRBV7-2 to TRBJ1-4; a possible D gene is TRBD1 (5 bases). In nucleotides, the CDR3 is TGTGCCAGCAGCCCCTTCGCGGGGGGTGAAAAACTGTTTTTT. It encodes CASSPFAGGEKLFF.